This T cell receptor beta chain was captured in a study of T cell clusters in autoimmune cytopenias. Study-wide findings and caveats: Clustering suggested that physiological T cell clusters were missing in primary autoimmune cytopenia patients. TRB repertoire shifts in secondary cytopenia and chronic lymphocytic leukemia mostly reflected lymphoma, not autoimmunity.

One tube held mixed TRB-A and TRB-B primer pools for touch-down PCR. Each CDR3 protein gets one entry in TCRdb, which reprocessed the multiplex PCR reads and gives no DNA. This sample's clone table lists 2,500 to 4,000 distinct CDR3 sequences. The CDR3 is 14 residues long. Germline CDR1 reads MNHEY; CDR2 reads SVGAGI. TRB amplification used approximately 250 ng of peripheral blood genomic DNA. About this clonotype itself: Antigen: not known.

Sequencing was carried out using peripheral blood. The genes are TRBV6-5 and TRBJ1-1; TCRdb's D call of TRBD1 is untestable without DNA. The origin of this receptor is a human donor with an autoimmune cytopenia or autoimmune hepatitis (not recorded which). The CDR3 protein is CASSLGRGRSAAFF.